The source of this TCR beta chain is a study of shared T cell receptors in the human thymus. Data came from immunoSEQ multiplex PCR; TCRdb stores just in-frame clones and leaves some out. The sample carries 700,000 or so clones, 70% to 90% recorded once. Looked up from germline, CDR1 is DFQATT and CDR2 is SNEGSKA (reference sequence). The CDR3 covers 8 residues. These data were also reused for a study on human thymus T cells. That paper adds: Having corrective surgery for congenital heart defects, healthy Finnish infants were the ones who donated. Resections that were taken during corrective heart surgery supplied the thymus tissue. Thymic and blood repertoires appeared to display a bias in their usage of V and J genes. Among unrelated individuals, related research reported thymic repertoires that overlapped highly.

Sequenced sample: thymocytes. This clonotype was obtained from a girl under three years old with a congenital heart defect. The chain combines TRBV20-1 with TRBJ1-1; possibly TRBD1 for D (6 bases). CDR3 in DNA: TGCAGAGGGGGAACGGCTTTCTTT. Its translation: CRGGTAFF.